The TCR beta chain described here comes from a study of blood T cell repertoires in COVID-19. About the study: Researchers got acute and convalescent COVID-19 samples from the United States, Italy and Spain. In each case, the material was cDNA or gDNA derived from T cells, B-cell-depleted T cells, or PBMCs.

This clone showed up many times. Original processing notes: It was from reference gene primer amplification that nucleated cell counts were estimated. Clones were read by immunoSEQ multiplex PCR, and TCRdb kept only the in-frame ones, dropping some. That table furnishes V, J and clone size, whereas the DNA furnished D and trimming. The table lists about 280,000 clones, 70% to 90% of them singletons. Germline V gives CDR1 LNHNV, CDR2 YYDKDF (reference sequence). CDR3 size: 15 residues. The V and J ends lost 5 bases and 1 base respectively, with 12 bases between them. J is TRBJ1-3 and V is TRBV15, with a weak D call TRBD1 (6 bases). Sequenced sample: peripheral blood. This clonotype originated in a woman in her 70s with acute or convalescent COVID-19. CDR3 sequence (DNA): TGTGCCACCAGCGCCGAAACAGGGTCTGGAAACACCATATATTTT. Translation gives CATSAETGSGNTIYF. Full variable domain (outside the CDR3, taken from reference TRBV15 and TRBJ1-3): DAMVIQNPRYQVTQFGKPVTLSCSQTLNHNVMYWYQQKSSQAPKLLFHYYDKDFNNEADTPDNFQSRRPNTSFCFLDIRSPGLGDTAMYLCATSAETGSGNTIYFGEGSWLTVV.